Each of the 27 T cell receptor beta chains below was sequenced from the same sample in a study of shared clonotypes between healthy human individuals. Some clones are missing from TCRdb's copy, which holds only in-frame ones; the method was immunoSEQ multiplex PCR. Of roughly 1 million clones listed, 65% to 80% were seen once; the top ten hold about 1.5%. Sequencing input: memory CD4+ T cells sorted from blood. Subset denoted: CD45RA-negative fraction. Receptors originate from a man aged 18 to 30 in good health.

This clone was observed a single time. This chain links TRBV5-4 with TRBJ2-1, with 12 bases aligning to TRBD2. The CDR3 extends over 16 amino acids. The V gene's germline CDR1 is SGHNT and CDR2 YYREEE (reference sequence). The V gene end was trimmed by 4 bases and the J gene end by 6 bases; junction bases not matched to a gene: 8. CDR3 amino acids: CASSRRLAGAGNEQFF. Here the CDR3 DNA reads TGTGCCAGCAGCCGACGACTAGCGGGGGCGGGCAATGAGCAGTTCTTC.

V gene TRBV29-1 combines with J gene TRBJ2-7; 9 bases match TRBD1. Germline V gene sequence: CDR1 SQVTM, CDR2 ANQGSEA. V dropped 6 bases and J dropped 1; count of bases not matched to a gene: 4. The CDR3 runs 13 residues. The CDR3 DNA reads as TGCAGCGTCTCCGGGACAGGGTCCTACGAGCAGTACTTC. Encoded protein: CSVSGTGSYEQYF.

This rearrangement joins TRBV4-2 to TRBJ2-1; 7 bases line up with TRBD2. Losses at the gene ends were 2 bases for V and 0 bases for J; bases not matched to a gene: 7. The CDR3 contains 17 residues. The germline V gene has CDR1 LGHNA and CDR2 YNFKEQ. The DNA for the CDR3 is TGTGCCAGCAGCCAATGGGGCGGGGGAGACTCCTACAATGAGCAGTTCTTC. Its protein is CASSQWGGGDSYNEQFF.

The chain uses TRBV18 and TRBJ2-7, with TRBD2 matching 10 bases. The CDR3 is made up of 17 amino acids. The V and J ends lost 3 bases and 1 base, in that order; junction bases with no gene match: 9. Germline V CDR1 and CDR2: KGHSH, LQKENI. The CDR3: CASSPLFGLAESYEQYF. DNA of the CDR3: TGTGCCAGCTCACCTCTCTTTGGACTAGCGGAGTCCTACGAGCAGTACTTC.

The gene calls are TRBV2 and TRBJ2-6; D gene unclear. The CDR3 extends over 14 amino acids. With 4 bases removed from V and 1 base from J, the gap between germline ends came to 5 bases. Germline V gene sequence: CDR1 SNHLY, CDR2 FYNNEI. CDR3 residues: CASSGVSGANVLTF. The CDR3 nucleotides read TGTGCCAGCAGTGGGGTGTCTGGGGCCAACGTCCTGACTTTC.

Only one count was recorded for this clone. The CDR3 region is CASSESSTQGAVQPQHF. The CDR3, as DNA: TGCGCCAGCAGTGAGTCTAGTACGCAGGGGGCGGTTCAGCCCCAGCATTTT. The chain combines TRBV10-1 with TRBJ1-5; 8 bases match TRBD1. The CDR3 runs 17 residues. Germline V gene sequence: CDR1 WNHNN, CDR2 SYGVQD (reference sequence). The V segment lost 0 bases and the J segment 6 bases; nucleotides outside the gene matches: 10.

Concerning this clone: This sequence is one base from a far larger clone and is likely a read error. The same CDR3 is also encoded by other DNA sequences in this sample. Here the CDR3 reads CASSWTENTEAFF. The DNA for the CDR3 is TGTGCCAGCAGCTGGACAGAGAACACTGAAGCTTTCTTT. The rearrangement joins TRBV5-5 to TRBJ1-1, with a possible D match to TRBD1 (6 bases). This CDR3 region has 13 residues. V lost 3 bases and J 1 base, leaving 7 bases between the germline ends. Germline V gene sequence: CDR1 SGHKS, CDR2 YYEKEE (reference sequence).

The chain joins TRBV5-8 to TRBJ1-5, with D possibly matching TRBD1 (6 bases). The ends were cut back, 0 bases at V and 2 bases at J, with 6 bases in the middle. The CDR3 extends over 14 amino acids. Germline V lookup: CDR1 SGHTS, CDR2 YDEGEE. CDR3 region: CASSLGTGNQPQHF. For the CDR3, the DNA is TGTGCCAGCAGCTTGGGGACAGGCAATCAGCCCCAGCATTTT. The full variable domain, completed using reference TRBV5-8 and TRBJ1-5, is EAGVTQSPTHLIKTRGQQATLRCSPISGHTSVYWYQQALGLGLQFLLWYDEGEERNRGNFPPRFSGRQFPNYSSELNVNALELEDSALYLCASSLGTGNQPQHFGDGTRLSIL.

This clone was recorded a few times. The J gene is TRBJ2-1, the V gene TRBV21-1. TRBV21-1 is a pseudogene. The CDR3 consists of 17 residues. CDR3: CASSNRSFCPRRYEQFF. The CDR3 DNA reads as TGTGCCAGCAGCAATAGGTCGTTTTGTCCCCGTCGCTATGAGCAGTTCTTC.

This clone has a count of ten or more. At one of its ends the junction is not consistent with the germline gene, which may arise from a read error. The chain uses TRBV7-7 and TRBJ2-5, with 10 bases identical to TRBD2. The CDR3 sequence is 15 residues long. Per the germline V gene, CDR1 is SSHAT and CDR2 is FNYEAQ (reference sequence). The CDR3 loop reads CASSLGLAELETQYF. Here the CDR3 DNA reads TGTGCTAGCAGCTTAGGACTAGCGGAGCTAGAGACCCAGTACTTC.

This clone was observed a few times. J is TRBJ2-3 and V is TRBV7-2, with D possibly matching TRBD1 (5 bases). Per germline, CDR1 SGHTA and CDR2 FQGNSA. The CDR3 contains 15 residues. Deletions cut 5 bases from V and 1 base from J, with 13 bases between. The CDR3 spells CASSQLGHGTDTQYF. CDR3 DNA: TGTGCCAGCAGCCAACTCGGACATGGCACAGATACGCAGTATTTT. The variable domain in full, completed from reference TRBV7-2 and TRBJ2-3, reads GAGVSQSPSNKVTEKGKDVELRCDPISGHTALYWYRQSLGQGLEFLIYFQGNSAPDKSGLPSDRFSAERTGGSVSTLTIQRTQQEDSAVYLCASSQLGHGTDTQYFGPGTRLTVL.

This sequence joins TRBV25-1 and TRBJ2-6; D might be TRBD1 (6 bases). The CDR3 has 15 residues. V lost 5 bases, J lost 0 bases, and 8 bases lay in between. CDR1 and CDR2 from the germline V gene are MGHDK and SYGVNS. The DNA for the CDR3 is TGTGCCAGCAGTACAGGGTTCTCTGGGGCCAACGTCCTGACTTTC. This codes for CASSTGFSGANVLTF.

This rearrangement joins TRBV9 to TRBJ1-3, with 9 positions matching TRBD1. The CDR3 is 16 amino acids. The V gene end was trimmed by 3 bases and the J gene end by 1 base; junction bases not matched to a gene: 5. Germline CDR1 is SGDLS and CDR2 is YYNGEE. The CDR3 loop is CASSAPGTGSGNTIYF. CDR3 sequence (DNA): TGTGCCAGCAGCGCCCCCGGGACAGGGTCTGGAAACACCATATATTTT.

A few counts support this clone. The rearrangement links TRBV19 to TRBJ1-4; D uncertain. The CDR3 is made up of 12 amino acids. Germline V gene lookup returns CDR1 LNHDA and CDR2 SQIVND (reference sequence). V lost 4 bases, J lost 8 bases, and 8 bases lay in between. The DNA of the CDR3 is TGTGCCAGTAGTAACATCGGAGAAAAACTGTTTTTT. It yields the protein CASSNIGEKLFF.

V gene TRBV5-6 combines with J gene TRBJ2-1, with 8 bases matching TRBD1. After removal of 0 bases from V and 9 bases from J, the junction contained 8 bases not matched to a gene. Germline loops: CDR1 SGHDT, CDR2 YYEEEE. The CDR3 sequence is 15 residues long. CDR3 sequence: CASSLGTGISREQFF. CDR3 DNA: TGTGCCAGCAGCTTGGGGACAGGGATTTCGCGTGAGCAGTTCTTC.

CDR3 in amino acids: CSVGDYNSPLHF. CDR3 coding DNA: TGCAGCGTTGGAGACTATAATTCACCCCTCCACTTT. The V gene is TRBV29-1, the J gene TRBJ1-6; D is unclear. CDR1 SQVTM and CDR2 ANQGSEA come from the germline V gene. The V end was cut by 4 bases, the J end by 3 bases, with 4 bases between. The CDR3 loop spans 12 amino acids. Variable domain in full (rest from reference TRBV29-1 and TRBJ1-6): SAVISQKPSRDICQRGTSLTIQCQVDSQVTMMFWYRQQPGQSLTLIATANQGSEATYESGFVIDKFPISRPNLTFSTLTVSNMSPEDSSIYLCSVGDYNSPLHFGNGTRLTVT.

The CDR3 DNA reads as TGTGCCAGCAGCAGGGACAGAAGAAGCCAAGAGACCCAGTACTTC. The encoded protein is CASSRDRRSQETQYF. The chain combines TRBV25-1 with TRBJ2-5; 7 bases are shared with TRBD1. The CDR3 sequence is 15 residues long. CDR1 and CDR2 from the germline V gene are MGHDK and SYGVNS. The V gene end was trimmed by 6 bases and the J gene end by 1 base; junction bases not matched to a gene: 8.

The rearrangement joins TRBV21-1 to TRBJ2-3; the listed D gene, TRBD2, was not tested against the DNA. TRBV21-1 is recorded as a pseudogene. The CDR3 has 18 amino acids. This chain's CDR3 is CASSKERREREDVDTQYF. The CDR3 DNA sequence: TGTGCCAGCAGCAAGGAGCGTCGGGAGCGGGAGGATGTGGATACGCAGTATTTT.

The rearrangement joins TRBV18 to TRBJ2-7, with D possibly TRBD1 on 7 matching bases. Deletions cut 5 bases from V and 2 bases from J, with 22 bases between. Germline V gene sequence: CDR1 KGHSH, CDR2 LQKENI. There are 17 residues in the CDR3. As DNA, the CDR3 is TGTGCCAGCTCAAAATCATCAGGGGGGCAAGGCCCCTACGAGCAGTACTTC. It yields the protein CASSKSSGGQGPYEQYF.

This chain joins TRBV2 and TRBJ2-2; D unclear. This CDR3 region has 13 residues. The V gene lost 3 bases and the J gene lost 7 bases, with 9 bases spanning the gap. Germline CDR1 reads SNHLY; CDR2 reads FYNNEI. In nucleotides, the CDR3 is TGTGCCAGCAGTGACGCAGGCAACGGGGAGCTGTTTTTT. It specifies CASSDAGNGELFF.

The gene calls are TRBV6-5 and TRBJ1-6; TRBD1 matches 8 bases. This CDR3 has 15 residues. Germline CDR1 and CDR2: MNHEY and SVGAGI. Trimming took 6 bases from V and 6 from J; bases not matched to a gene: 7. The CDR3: CASRTRQGINSPLHF. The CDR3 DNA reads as TGTGCCAGCAGGACCCGACAGGGGATTAATTCACCCCTCCACTTT.

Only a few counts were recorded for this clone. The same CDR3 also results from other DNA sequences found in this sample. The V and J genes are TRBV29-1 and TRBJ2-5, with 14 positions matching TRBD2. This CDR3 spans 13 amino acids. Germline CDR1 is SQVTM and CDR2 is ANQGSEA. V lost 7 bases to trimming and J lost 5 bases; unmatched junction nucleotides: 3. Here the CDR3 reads CSERLAGGETQYF. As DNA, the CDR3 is TGCAGCGAGAGACTAGCGGGGGGGGAGACCCAGTACTTC.

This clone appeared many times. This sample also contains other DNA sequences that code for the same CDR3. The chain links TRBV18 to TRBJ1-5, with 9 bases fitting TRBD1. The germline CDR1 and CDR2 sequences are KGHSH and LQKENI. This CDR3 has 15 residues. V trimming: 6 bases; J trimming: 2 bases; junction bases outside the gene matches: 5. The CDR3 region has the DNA TGTGCCAGCTCGCCAGACAGGGGGGGCAATCAGCCCCAGCATTTT. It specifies CASSPDRGGNQPQHF.

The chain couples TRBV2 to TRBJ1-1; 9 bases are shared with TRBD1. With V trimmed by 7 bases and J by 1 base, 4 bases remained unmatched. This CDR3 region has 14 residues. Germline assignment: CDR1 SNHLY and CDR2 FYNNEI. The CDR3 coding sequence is TGTGCCAGCAAGTCGGGACAGGGGAACACTGAAGCTTTCTTT. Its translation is CASKSGQGNTEAFF.

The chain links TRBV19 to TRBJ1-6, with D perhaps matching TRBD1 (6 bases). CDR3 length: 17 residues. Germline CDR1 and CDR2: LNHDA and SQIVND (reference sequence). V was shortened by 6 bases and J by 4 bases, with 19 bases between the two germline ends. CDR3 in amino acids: CASRQTGFIEYNSPLHF. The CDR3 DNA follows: TGTGCCAGTAGACAAACAGGGTTTATTGAATATAATTCACCCCTCCACTTT.

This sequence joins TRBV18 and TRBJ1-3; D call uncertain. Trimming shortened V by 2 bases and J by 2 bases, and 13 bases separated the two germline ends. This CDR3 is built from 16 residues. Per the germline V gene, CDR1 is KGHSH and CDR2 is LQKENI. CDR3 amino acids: CASSPDSPPAGNTIYF. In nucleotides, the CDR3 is TGTGCCAGCTCACCAGATTCACCTCCCGCTGGAAACACCATATATTTT.

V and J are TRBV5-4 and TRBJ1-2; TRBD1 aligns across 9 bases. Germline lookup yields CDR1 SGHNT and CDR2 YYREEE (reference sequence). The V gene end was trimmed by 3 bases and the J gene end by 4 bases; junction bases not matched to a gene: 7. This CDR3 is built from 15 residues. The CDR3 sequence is CASSYDRGSPYGYTF. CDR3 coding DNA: TGTGCCAGCAGCTATGACAGGGGGTCTCCCTATGGCTACACCTTC.